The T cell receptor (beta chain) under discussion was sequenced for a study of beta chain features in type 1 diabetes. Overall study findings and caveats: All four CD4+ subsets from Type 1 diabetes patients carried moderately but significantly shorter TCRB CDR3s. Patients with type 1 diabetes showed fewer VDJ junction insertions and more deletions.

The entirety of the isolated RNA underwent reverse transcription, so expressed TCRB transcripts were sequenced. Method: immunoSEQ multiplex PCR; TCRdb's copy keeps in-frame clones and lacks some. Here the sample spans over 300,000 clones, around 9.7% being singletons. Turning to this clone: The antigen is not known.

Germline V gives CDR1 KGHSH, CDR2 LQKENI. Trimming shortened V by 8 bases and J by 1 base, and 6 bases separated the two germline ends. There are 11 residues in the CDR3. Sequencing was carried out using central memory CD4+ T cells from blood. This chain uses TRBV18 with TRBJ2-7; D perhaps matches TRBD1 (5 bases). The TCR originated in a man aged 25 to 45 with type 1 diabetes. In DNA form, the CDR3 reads TGTGCCAGCCGGACATCCTACGAGCAGTACTTC. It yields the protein CASRTSYEQYF.